This is a list of T cell receptor beta chains from one sample in a study of HIV-infected patients and healthy controls. TCRdb re-derived calls from the 5' RACE reads in MiXCR, one entry per CDR3 protein. The profile covers 5,700 or so distinct CDR3 sequences, with roughly 8.7% appearing a single time and around 26% taken by the ten largest. The source was blood, collected during antiretroviral therapy. Receptor source: an adult with HIV infection. Both conserved end residues are part of each CDR3. D genes are given only for firm matches. Clone size is shown for a subset of rows, as once, few, many or a class of expanded clone.

>TRBJ2-2|14|NA|TRBV7-2|few
CASSRSGMTGELFF
TGTGCCAGCAGCCGATCAGGGATGACCGGGGAGCTGTTTTTT
>TRBJ2-1|15|NA|TRBV19|NA
CASSMGLSSYNEQFF
TGTGCCAGTAGTATGGGCCTTAGCTCCTACAATGAGCAGTTCTTC
>TRBJ1-2|12|NA|TRBV28|few
CASSFGNYGYTF
TGTGCCAGCAGTTTTGGCAACTATGGCTACACCTTC
>TRBJ2-3|15|TRBD2|TRBV30|medium-sized
CAWIRLAESTDTQYF
TGTGCCTGGATTCGCCTAGCGGAGAGCACAGATACGCAGTATTTT
>TRBJ2-1|16|NA|TRBV7-9|medium-sized
CASSPGVVGIYNEQFF
TGTGCCAGCAGCCCAGGGGTCGTAGGGATCTACAATGAGCAGTTCTTC
>TRBJ1-5|13|NA|TRBV12-3/TRBV12-4|many
CASSLNSNQPQHF
TGTGCCAGCAGTTTAAACAGTAACCAGCCCCAGCATTTT
>TRBJ2-1|19|TRBD2|TRBV9|few
CASSAYQLKGLAVPRGQFF
TGTGCCAGCAGCGCGTACCAGCTAAAGGGACTAGCGGTCCCCAGGGGGCAGTTCTTC
>TRBJ2-3|13|NA|TRBV29-1|few
CSVMSNGGDTQYF
TGCAGCGTTATGAGCAACGGTGGAGATACGCAGTATTTT
>TRBJ2-2|16|NA|TRBV19|few
CASSNPSTGATGELFF
TGTGCCAGTAGTAACCCTAGTACGGGGGCCACCGGGGAGCTGTTTTTT
>TRBJ1-3|21|NA|TRBV6-1|many
CASSEVIFWGPRYLNGNTIYF
TGTGCCAGCAGTGAAGTCATTTTTTGGGGACCGCGCTATCTTAATGGAAACACCATATATTTT